One sample yielded the 3 T cell receptor beta chains listed below, sequenced in a study of T cell changes during pregnancy in multiple sclerosis. Libraries were prepared by immunoSEQ multiplex PCR; TCRdb keeps only in-frame clonotypes and omits some of them. Of around 40,000 clones listed, under 95% are singletons. Sequenced here: CD8+ T cells from peripheral blood mononuclear cells, sampled in the third trimester of pregnancy. The receptor source for this set is a female donor with multiple sclerosis, enrolled in a pregnancy study.

V gene TRBV4-1 combines with J gene TRBJ2-3, with D tentatively TRBD1 (5 bases). The germline V gene encodes CDR1 MGHRA and CDR2 YSYEKL. Trimming took off 0 bases at V and 1 base at J, with 8 bases between the two ends. CDR3 length: 15 amino acids. CDR3 sequence: CASSQEGVGTDTQYF. CDR3 DNA sequence: TGCGCCAGCAGCCAAGAAGGGGTTGGCACAGATACGCAGTATTTT.

The chain links TRBV27 to TRBJ1-5; no clear D gene. The CDR3 extends over 15 amino acids. Germline lookup yields CDR1 MNHEY and CDR2 SMNVEV (reference sequence). V was trimmed by 5 bases and J by 0 bases, leaving 11 bases between them. CDR3 protein: CASSDIINSNQPQHF. CDR3 nucleotide sequence: TGTGCCAGCAGTGACATAATTAATAGCAATCAGCCCCAGCATTTT.

V usage is TRBV19 and J usage is TRBJ2-1; D call uncertain. CDR3 length: 15 residues. Trimming left V 1 base short and J 3 bases short, with 10 bases between. From germline, CDR1 is LNHDA and CDR2 SQIVND (reference sequence). The CDR3 nucleotides read TGTGCCAGTAGTATAGCCAGCGTGATCTACAATGAGCAGTTCTTC. It translates to CASSIASVIYNEQFF.